The 20 T cell receptor beta chains below all came from one sample that was sequenced in a study of Ad26.COV2.S vaccination and SARS-CoV-2 variants. Method: immunoSEQ multiplex PCR; TCRdb's copy keeps in-frame clones and lacks some. The table shows around 310,000 clones, with roughly 90% occurring only once. Sample treatment: roughly 20 received Ad26.COV2.S at low or high dose, single or two shots; 5 received placebo; per-sample allocation not given. Sampling was done on day 63 after the first vaccine or placebo injection. The specimen comprised peripheral blood, sampled in a trial of Ad26.COV2.S vaccine versus placebo. The receptors were sampled from a person between 18 and 65 years old who received the Ad26.COV2.S COVID-19 vaccine or a placebo.

J is TRBJ1-1 and V is TRBV12-3 or TRBV12-4; D unclear. V was trimmed by 5 bases and J by 1 base, leaving 8 bases between them. The CDR3 spans 13 residues. DNA of the CDR3: TGTGCCAGCAGTCCTCACAAGAACACTGAAGCTTTCTTT. It is translated as CASSPHKNTEAFF.

The chain combines TRBV2 with TRBJ1-3; weak D call: TRBD1 (6 bases). The V gene lost 4 bases and the J gene lost 2 bases, with 9 bases spanning the gap. CDR1 and CDR2 from the germline V gene are SNHLY and FYNNEI. The CDR3 is 14 residues long. This CDR3 is CASSGGGTGNTIYF. Here the CDR3 DNA reads TGTGCCAGCAGTGGAGGGGGGACTGGAAACACCATATATTTT.

This clone was observed once. The chain links TRBV5-1 to TRBJ2-2; D not resolved. The CDR3 loop spans 13 amino acids. The V end was cut by 4 bases, the J end by 4 bases, with 8 bases between. Germline V CDR1 and CDR2: SGHRS, YFSETQ. This CDR3 is CASSAGPTGELFF. The DNA for the CDR3 is TGCGCCAGCAGCGCTGGACCCACCGGGGAGCTGTTTTTT.

The chain couples TRBV6-5 to TRBJ2-3; 10 positions match TRBD1. CDR1 is MNHEY and CDR2 is SVGAGI in the germline V gene. Trimming cost V 7 bases and J 6 bases; bases outside gene matches: 10. The CDR3 is 15 residues long. The DNA for the CDR3 is TGTGCCAGCACCTCTCGGACAGGGGGAAGGGATACGCAGTATTTT. This translates into CASTSRTGGRDTQYF.

This chain uses TRBV27 with TRBJ2-5, with D unresolved. Germline V gives CDR1 MNHEY, CDR2 SMNVEV (reference sequence). V was trimmed by 5 bases and J by 5 bases, leaving 6 bases between them. CDR3 length: 11 residues. The CDR3 is CASSPLETQYF. The DNA for the CDR3 is TGTGCCAGCAGTCCCCTTGAGACCCAGTACTTC.

This chain joins TRBV5-1 and TRBJ1-5; 7 nucleotides align to TRBD1. Germline values: CDR1 SGHRS, CDR2 YFSETQ. V shed 0 bases and J 5 bases; nucleotides not matched to a gene: 5. The CDR3 totals 15 residues. The CDR3 region has the DNA TGCGCCAGCAGCTTGGGGACAGGTACTTATCAGCCCCAGCATTTT. Protein sequence: CASSLGTGTYQPQHF.

The J gene is TRBJ2-5, the V gene TRBV11-2, with D possibly TRBD2 on 7 matching bases. This CDR3 is 14 amino acids long. CDR1 and CDR2 (germline): SGHAT, FQNNGV. V lost 5 bases and J lost 4, with 14 bases in between. This CDR3 is CASSQMGGRETQYF. The CDR3 coding sequence is TGTGCCAGCAGCCAGATGGGGGGGCGAGAGACCCAGTACTTC.

The chain joins TRBV7-9 to TRBJ2-1; D gene ambiguous. Germline CDR1 is SEHNR and CDR2 is FQNEAQ (reference sequence). V was trimmed by 1 base and J by 5 bases, leaving 6 bases between them. This CDR3 region has 13 residues. The CDR3 protein is CASSLDRHNEQFF. Written as DNA, the CDR3 is TGTGCCAGCAGCTTAGACAGACACAATGAGCAGTTCTTC.

This rearrangement joins TRBV7-9 to TRBJ1-6; 7 bases align to TRBD1. Per the germline V gene, CDR1 is SEHNR and CDR2 is FQNEAQ (reference sequence). The CDR3 contains 15 residues. V lost 1 base, J lost 7 bases, and 4 bases stayed unmatched. CDR3 amino acids: CASSLEGQLNSPLHF. The CDR3 DNA reads TGTGCCAGCAGCTTAGAGGGACAGCTCAATTCACCCCTCCACTTT.

V and J are TRBV12-3 or TRBV12-4 and TRBJ2-6; D ambiguous. This CDR3 is 13 amino acids long. The V gene lost 6 bases and the J gene lost 2 bases, with 5 bases spanning the gap. The CDR3 reads CASRTPGANVLTF. The DNA for the CDR3 is TGTGCCAGCAGAACACCTGGGGCCAACGTCCTGACTTTC.

This clone occurred a few times. The sample contains more than one DNA sequence encoding this CDR3. The CDR3 nucleotides read TGCGCCAGCAGCCAAGATCAGGGAAGCAATCAGCCCCAGCATTTT. Its translation: CASSQDQGSNQPQHF. The chain couples TRBV4-1 to TRBJ1-5; TRBD1 might be the D (5 bases). The V gene's germline CDR1 is MGHRA and CDR2 YSYEKL. Trimming took off 0 bases at V and 1 base at J, with 7 bases between the two ends. CDR3 length: 15 amino acids.

CDR3 in amino acids: CASSGQGSYQETQYF. In nucleotides, the CDR3 is TGTGCCAGTAGTGGACAGGGCTCGTACCAAGAGACCCAGTACTTC. The chain recombines TRBV19 with TRBJ2-5; 8 bases are shared with TRBD1. The germline V gene has CDR1 LNHDA and CDR2 SQIVND (reference sequence). V shed 5 bases and J 0 bases; nucleotides not matched to a gene: 5. This CDR3 has 15 amino acids.

Remarks on this clone: Other DNA sequences in this sample translate to the same CDR3. The chain is built from TRBV24-1 and TRBJ2-1, with D unclear. This CDR3 has 13 residues. Germline loops: CDR1 KGHDR, CDR2 SFDVKD. Trimming pared 9 bases from V and 1 base from J, leaving 9 bases between. CDR3 sequence (DNA): TGTGCCACCTCGGGTGGGTCCTACAATGAGCAGTTCTTC. Amino acids: CATSGGSYNEQFF.

The chain carries TRBV7-9 and TRBJ1-2; D is ambiguous. The length of the CDR3 is 13 residues. V was trimmed by 2 bases and J by 4 bases, leaving 8 bases between them. Germline V gene data show CDR1 as SEHNR and CDR2 as FQNEAQ (reference sequence). The CDR3 bases are TGTGCCAGCAGCTTAAAATCTTCCTATGGCTACACCTTC. It translates to CASSLKSSYGYTF.

The V call is TRBV18, the J call TRBJ2-3, with D uncertain. The V gene lost 3 bases and the J gene lost 2 bases, with 12 bases spanning the gap. CDR1 KGHSH and CDR2 LQKENI come from the germline V gene. This CDR3 has 15 residues. The DNA for the CDR3 is TGTGCCAGCTCACCCTCACCTCCTATCACAGATACGCAGTATTTT. It codes for CASSPSPPITDTQYF.

The chain employs TRBV30 and TRBJ2-7; 8 bases agree with TRBD1. CDR3 length equals 12 residues. Looked up from germline, CDR1 is GTSNPN and CDR2 is SVGIG (reference sequence). V lost 2 bases to trimming and J lost 4 bases; unmatched junction nucleotides: 1. The CDR3 nucleotides read TGTGCCTGGAGTCGACAGGGGTACGAGCAGTACGTC. Translating it yields CAWSRQGYEQYV.

The chain links TRBV18 to TRBJ1-6; 7 positions match TRBD1. Germline lookup yields CDR1 KGHSH and CDR2 LQKENI. With 1 base clipped from V and 2 bases from J, the junction kept 14 bases outside the gene matches. This CDR3 has 20 amino acids. CDR3 nucleotide sequence: TGTGCCAGCTCACCACGGGACAGTCTAGCTCGGGGGACCTATAATTCACCCCTCCACTTT. Protein: CASSPRDSLARGTYNSPLHF.

This CDR3 is CASSLGFIGNTIYF. The CDR3 DNA reads as TGTGCCAGCAGCTTAGGGTTCATCGGAAACACCATATATTTT. This chain uses TRBV7-9 with TRBJ1-3, with unresolved D. The V gene lost 1 base and the J gene lost 4 bases, with 8 bases spanning the gap. The CDR3 is 14 amino acids. CDR1 and CDR2 from the germline V gene are SEHNR and FQNEAQ (reference sequence).

The chain has TRBV5-1 and TRBJ1-5, with D tentatively TRBD1 (5 bases). The CDR3 length is 14 residues. Germline CDR1 reads SGHRS; CDR2 reads YFSETQ. The germline V and J ends were trimmed by 4 bases and 0 bases, with 8 bases remaining between them. The CDR3 DNA follows: TGCGCCAGCAGCCCAGGGTTTAGCAATCAGCCCCAGCATTTT. Its translation: CASSPGFSNQPQHF.

V is TRBV30 and J is TRBJ1-4; 9 positions match TRBD1. The germline CDR1 and CDR2 sequences are GTSNPN and SVGIG (reference sequence). The CDR3 covers 14 residues. The V segment lost 0 bases and the J segment 8 bases; nucleotides outside the gene matches: 4. DNA for the CDR3: TGTGCCTGGAGTGTTGGGACAGGGAGCGAAAAACTGTTTTTT. Translated: CAWSVGTGSEKLFF.